This T cell receptor (beta chain) was captured in a study of blood T cell repertoires in COVID-19. For the study at large: Sample material is recorded as cDNA or gDNA derived from T cells, B-cell-depleted T cells, or PBMCs.

Germline CDR1 and CDR2: SGHTS and YDEGEE. V gave up 4 bases and J gave up 3 bases, with 11 bases separating them. This CDR3 is built from 13 residues. In the source study's methods: For nucleated cells, counts were estimated from reference gene primer amplification. Clones were sequenced by immunoSEQ multiplex PCR, and TCRdb holds only the in-frame ones, with some missing. The V and J calls and clone size are taken from that table; D and trimming were inferred from the DNA. The repertoire holds 20,000 to 30,000 clones, with 85% to 90% as singletons. The sequenced sample was peripheral blood. The receptor was isolated from a human donor in a cohort sampled during active COVID-19. This chain uses TRBV5-8 with TRBJ2-7; TRBD2 is a possible D gene (5 bases). CDR3 sequence reads: CASSPLGYYEQYF. The CDR3 bases are TGTGCCAGCAGCCCACTAGGGTACTACGAGCAGTACTTC. The variable domain in full, completed from reference TRBV5-8 and TRBJ2-7, reads EAGVTQSPTHLIKTRGQQATLRCSPISGHTSVYWYQQALGLGLQFLLWYDEGEERNRGNFPPRFSGRQFPNYSSELNVNALELEDSALYLCASSPLGYYEQYFGPGTRLTVT.